This TCR beta chain was recorded in a study of post-analysis software for immune sequencing data. Germline V gives CDR1 ENHRY, CDR2 SYGVKD. V was pared by 2 bases and J by 3 bases, with 10 bases between. The CDR3 is 14 amino acids. About this clonotype: Its antigen is not identified.

Prepared TCR beta cDNA libraries contained unique molecular identifiers. TCRdb analysed the PCR reads with MiXCR anew, one entry per CDR3 protein. This sample has roughly 800,000 distinct CDR3 sequences; more than 45% occur once, and the top ten carry around 4.7%. General study results and limits: Normalized Chao1 diversity was significantly lower in multiple sclerosis patients than in controls. Patients carried four or five TRBV segments more frequently than controls did, and TRBV5-6, TRBV5-1 and TRBV20-1 were among them.

The J gene is TRBJ1-2, the V gene TRBV10-3; D is unclear. The material sequenced was blood. This sequence was found in a girl aged 5 to 17 with multiple sclerosis. CDR3 loop: CAISENKNYYGYTF. In DNA, the CDR3 is TGTGCCATCAGTGAGAACAAAAACTACTATGGCTACACCTTC.